Following are 14 T cell receptor beta chains from one sample sequenced in a study of shared clonotypes between healthy human individuals. Generated by immunoSEQ multiplex PCR, the TCRdb table keeps only in-frame clones and is missing some. There are 800,000 or so clones in the sample; roughly 96% occur only once, and under 0.25% lies in the top ten. CD45RO negativity and positive selection for CCR7 defined naive CD8 cells, a population that excluded terminally differentiated effector memory CD45RA+ cells. Sequenced material: naive CD8+ T cells sorted from blood. The receptors were sampled from a man younger than 40 in good health.

The chain uses TRBV7-6 and TRBJ2-5, with 7 positions matching TRBD2. The length of the CDR3 is 14 residues. Germline CDR1 reads SGHVS; CDR2 reads FNYEAQ. Trimming took 6 bases from V and 6 from J; bases not matched to a gene: 10. The chain's CDR3 is CASRQRGEIQTQYF. DNA of the CDR3: TGTGCCAGCAGGCAACGGGGGGAGATACAGACCCAGTACTTC. The full variable domain, in which reference TRBV7-6 and TRBJ2-5 provide the parts outside the CDR3, is GAGVSQSPRYKVTKRGQDVALRCDPISGHVSLYWYRQALGQGPEFLTYFNYEAQQDKSGLPNDRFSAERPEGSISTLTIQRTEQRDSAMYRCASRQRGEIQTQYFGPGTRLLVL.

This clone was found a few times. The gene calls are TRBV6-5 and TRBJ2-2; 7 bases line up with TRBD1. Germline CDR1 MNHEY, CDR2 SVGAGI. This CDR3 is built from 15 residues. V gave up 8 bases and J gave up 1 base; unmatched junction bases: 7. CDR3 loop: CASALGTVNTGELFF. As DNA, the CDR3 is TGTGCCAGCGCTCTCGGGACAGTGAACACCGGGGAGCTGTTTTTT.

The chain combines TRBV27 with TRBJ1-1, with 9 nucleotides matching TRBD1. The junction had 4 bases not matched to a gene; V was cut back by 5 bases and J by 3 bases. Germline-derived CDR1 and CDR2 are MNHEY and SMNVEV (reference sequence). This CDR3 is built from 14 residues. DNA of the CDR3: TGTGCCAGCAGTCGACAGGGGGTTTACACTGAAGCTTTCTTT. This translates into CASSRQGVYTEAFF.

The gene calls are TRBV18 and TRBJ2-1; TRBD1 matches at 10 bases. CDR1 and CDR2 from the germline V gene are KGHSH and LQKENI. The CDR3 has 21 amino acids. V shed 0 bases and J 2 bases; nucleotides not matched to a gene: 16. The DNA for the CDR3 is TGTGCCAGCTCACCACCGGTCTTGGGACAGGGGCTTTTTACGGCCTACAATGAGCAGTTCTTC. As protein: CASSPPVLGQGLFTAYNEQFF.

The chain is built from TRBV5-8 and TRBJ2-3; possibly TRBD2 for D (6 bases). The ends were cut back, 2 bases at V and 5 bases at J, with 15 bases in the middle. Germline V gives CDR1 SGHTS, CDR2 YDEGEE. The CDR3 runs 15 residues. Written as DNA, the CDR3 is TGTGCCAGCAGCTTCCGGGACTCATCGCGAGATACGCAGTATTTT. This encodes CASSFRDSSRDTQYF.

The chain joins TRBV28 to TRBJ2-4; the D is unclear. Trimming left V 7 bases short and J 1 base short, with 8 bases between. Germline loops: CDR1 MDHEN, CDR2 SYDVKM. The CDR3 contains 13 residues. CDR3 in amino acids: CASTFGAKNIQYF. CDR3 coding DNA: TGTGCCAGCACCTTCGGGGCCAAAAACATTCAGTACTTC.

The J gene is TRBJ1-5, the V gene TRBV11-2; D gene ambiguous. Germline loops: CDR1 SGHAT, CDR2 FQNNGV. The ends were cut back, 5 bases at V and 7 bases at J, with 27 bases in the middle. The CDR3 has 18 amino acids. In DNA, the CDR3 is TGTGCCAGCAGCGCCGAGAGTGATGGGGTAAAACCGGGGCAGCCCCAGCATTTT. This gives the protein CASSAESDGVKPGQPQHF.

The chain's CDR3 is CSVGASSSNEQFF. The CDR3 DNA reads as TGCAGCGTTGGTGCTAGCAGTAGTAATGAGCAGTTCTTC. The rearrangement uses TRBV29-1 and TRBJ2-1, with TRBD2 as a possible D gene (5 bases). The CDR3 covers 13 residues. Germline lookup yields CDR1 SQVTM and CDR2 ANQGSEA. V was pared by 4 bases and J by 7 bases, with 14 bases between.

The genes are TRBV7-8 and TRBJ1-5; D gene ambiguous. CDR3 size: 14 residues. Germline V gene lookup returns CDR1 SGHVS and CDR2 FQNEAQ. Deletions cut 6 bases from V and 2 bases from J, with 11 bases between. In nucleotides, the CDR3 is TGTGCCAGCAGTGGAGGTGGGGGCAATCAGCCCCAGCATTTT. The encoded protein is CASSGGGGNQPQHF.

The chain recombines TRBV10-2 with TRBJ2-2; no definite D call. V lost 5 bases to trimming and J lost 5 bases, with 9 bases between them. The CDR3 is 13 amino acids. Germline values: CDR1 WSHSY, CDR2 SAAADI. CDR3 bases: TGCGCCAGCAGTAACACAATTACCGGGGAGCTGTTTTTT. Translating it yields CASSNTITGELFF.

The CDR3, as DNA: TGCAGCGTTGAAGGGCCGACAGATTTCACAACAGATACGCAGTATTTT. Amino acid sequence: CSVEGPTDFTTDTQYF. The J gene is TRBJ2-3, the V gene TRBV29-1; a weak D match, TRBD1 (5 bases). Deletions cut 1 base from V and 3 bases from J, with 17 bases between. CDR3 length: 16 amino acids. CDR1 SQVTM and CDR2 ANQGSEA come from the germline V gene.

The genes are TRBV7-6 and TRBJ2-2, with D hard to call. V dropped 2 bases and J dropped 0 bases, with 10 bases sitting between them. The CDR3 is 16 residues long. Germline V lookup: CDR1 SGHVS, CDR2 FNYEAQ. The CDR3 reads CASSLFLPPNTGELFF. The CDR3 bases are TGTGCCAGCAGCTTATTCCTGCCCCCGAACACCGGGGAGCTGTTTTTT.

V and J are TRBV7-9 and TRBJ2-2; 7 nucleotides line up with TRBD1. This CDR3 contains 16 residues. The V and J ends lost 0 bases and 5 bases, in that order; junction bases with no gene match: 6. In germline, CDR1 is SEHNR, CDR2 FQNEAQ (reference sequence). The chain's CDR3 is CASSLAKTGLTGELFF. In nucleotides, the CDR3 is TGTGCCAGCAGCTTAGCGAAGACAGGGTTGACCGGGGAGCTGTTTTTT.

As concerns this clone: At the DNA level, this CDR3 is encoded by other sequences in the same sample as well. V is TRBV7-9 and J is TRBJ2-5; 8 positions match TRBD2. After removal of 2 bases from V and 5 bases from J, the junction contained 4 bases not matched to a gene. Germline CDR1 is SEHNR and CDR2 is FQNEAQ (reference sequence). This CDR3 comprises 14 residues. CDR3 amino acids: CASSLSGSQETQYF. CDR3 sequence (DNA): TGTGCCAGCAGCTTAAGCGGGAGTCAGGAGACCCAGTACTTC.